The 20 T cell receptor beta chains below all came from one sample that was sequenced in a study of spatial heterogeneity in lung cancer. General study results and limits: It was found that expanded intratumoral alpha and beta TCR counts tracked tumor mutation counts.

TCRdb fed the 5' RACE reads into MiXCR, producing one record per CDR3 protein. The profile covers some 96,000 distinct CDR3 sequences, with about 4.4% appearing a single time and roughly 20% taken by the ten largest. The time point was: sample taken at primary tumor resection. These receptors are not linked to any known antigen. Sequenced material: lung tumor tissue, taken at surgery. The source of these receptors is a male donor with early-stage non-small cell lung cancer.

This clonotype has only a few counts. This rearrangement joins TRBV6-1 to TRBJ1-1, with a weak D call TRBD1 (6 bases). The CDR3 spans 14 residues. V was shortened by 0 bases and J by 6 bases, with 11 bases between the two germline ends. CDR1 is MNHNS, CDR2 SASEGT, per germline. The CDR3 DNA reads as TGTGCCAGCAGTGAAGCCCCAGGGGCATCTGAAGCTTTCTTT. Its translation: CASSEAPGASEAFF.

This clonotype was seen many times. This sequence joins TRBV6-6 and TRBJ2-7, with 8 nucleotides matching TRBD2. The CDR3 runs 14 residues. The V gene's germline CDR1 is MNHNY and CDR2 SVGAGI (reference sequence). With 7 bases clipped from V and 2 bases from J, the junction kept 7 bases outside the gene matches. The CDR3 here is CASTTTSDPYEQYF. CDR3 coding DNA: TGTGCCAGCACCACGACTAGCGACCCCTACGAGCAGTACTTC.

This clonotype showed up many times. This chain joins TRBV7-8 and TRBJ2-2; 7 bases map to TRBD2. The CDR3 runs 17 residues. V was clipped by 1 base and J by 7 bases; unmatched bases: 12. The V gene's germline CDR1 is SGHVS and CDR2 FQNEAQ. Written as DNA, the CDR3 is TGTGCCAGCAGCTTAGACCGTTTCGCGGGAGTAATCGGGGAGCTGTTTTTT. Encoded protein: CASSLDRFAGVIGELFF.

The table lists this clonotype with a few counts. The chain is built from TRBV27 and TRBJ1-6; no firm D call. The V gene's germline CDR1 is MNHEY and CDR2 SMNVEV (reference sequence). V was clipped by 6 bases and J by 7 bases, with 10 bases between them. CDR3 length: 13 residues. CDR3 in DNA: TGTGCCAGCAGCAGTGCCCCCAATTCACCCCTCCACTTT. Protein product: CASSSAPNSPLHF.

This clonotype showed up many times. This chain links TRBV20-1 with TRBJ2-5; 8 nucleotides match TRBD1. The CDR3 consists of 16 residues. Per the germline V gene, CDR1 is DFQATT and CDR2 is SNEGSKA (reference sequence). V lost 2 bases, J lost 0 bases, and 8 bases stayed unmatched. CDR3 region: CSARLDRESYQETQYF. As DNA, the CDR3 is TGCAGTGCTAGATTGGACAGGGAATCCTACCAAGAGACCCAGTACTTC.

Note on this clonotype: Possible read error: a much larger clone is one base away. This chain links TRBV27 with TRBJ2-3; TRBD1 might be the D (5 bases). This CDR3 contains 13 residues. Germline CDR1 reads MNHEY; CDR2 reads SMNVEV (reference sequence). The CDR3 DNA sequence: TGTGCCAGCAGTTTCTCCATAGGGGATACGCAGTGTTTT. This gives the protein CASSFSIGDTQCF.

In this sample, this clonotype turned up many times. This chain joins TRBV6-4 and TRBJ2-1; TRBD2 matches 9 bases. The V and J ends lost 0 bases and 5 bases, in that order; junction bases with no gene match: 8. The CDR3 has 17 amino acids. Germline CDR1 is MRHNA and CDR2 is SNTAGT. The CDR3 bases are TGTGCCAGCAGTGACTCCGTGGGACTAGCATCCCACAATGAGCAGTTCTTC. This encodes CASSDSVGLASHNEQFF.

The gene calls are TRBV19 and TRBJ2-1; tentatively, D is TRBD2 (5 bases). Trimming removed 10 bases at V and 2 bases at J, with 15 bases between. The CDR3 is made up of 14 amino acids. Per germline, CDR1 LNHDA and CDR2 SQIVND (reference sequence). CDR3 in DNA: TGTGCCACCGGACGGAGAGGGCCCTACAATGAGCAGTTCTTC. Residues: CATGRRGPYNEQFF.

The chain employs TRBV2 and TRBJ1-5; 7 bases fit TRBD1. With 7 bases clipped from V and 1 base from J, the junction kept 4 bases outside the gene matches. The CDR3 contains 14 residues. The germline V gene encodes CDR1 SNHLY and CDR2 FYNNEI. CDR3 residues: CASKGGQSNQPQHF. DNA of the CDR3: TGTGCCAGCAAGGGGGGACAGAGCAATCAGCCCCAGCATTTT.

This clonotype has a count of ten or more. The chain combines TRBV12-5 with TRBJ2-1; D unresolved. Trimming left V 7 bases short and J 9 bases short, with 28 bases between. The germline V gene encodes CDR1 LGHNT and CDR2 FRNRAP. CDR3 length: 17 amino acids. The CDR3 is CASEGEEVSWFSFEQFF. CDR3 sequence (DNA): TGTGCTAGTGAAGGTGAGGAAGTTAGCTGGTTCTCATTTGAGCAGTTCTTC. The full variable domain, rest sourced from reference TRBV12-5 and TRBJ2-1, is DARVTQTPRHKVTEMGQEVTMRCQPILGHNTVFWYRQTMMQGLELLAYFRNRAPLDDSGMPKDRFSAEMPDATLATLKIQPSEPRDSAVYFCASEGEEVSWFSFEQFFGPGTRLTVL.

This clonotype was counted at least ten times. The gene calls are TRBV10-3 and TRBJ2-7; D is unresolved. The CDR3 is 14 amino acids. Per the germline V gene, CDR1 is ENHRY and CDR2 is SYGVKD. The V gene lost 3 bases and the J gene lost 2 bases, with 11 bases spanning the gap. CDR3 sequence reads: CAISDFSPPYEQYF. In DNA form, the CDR3 reads TGTGCCATCAGTGATTTCTCCCCACCCTACGAGCAGTACTTC.

This clonotype was counted at least ten times. This chain joins TRBV20-1 and TRBJ2-1; tentative D call: TRBD2 (6 bases). Germline V gene lookup returns CDR1 DFQATT and CDR2 SNEGSKA (reference sequence). The CDR3 totals 14 residues. Trimming removed 3 bases from V and 0 bases from J, with 9 bases in between. CDR3 nucleotides: TGCAGTGCTAGCGGGAGACGCTCCTACAATGAGCAGTTCTTC. This sequence encodes CSASGRRSYNEQFF.

This clonotype has a count of ten or more. The rearrangement links TRBV20-1 to TRBJ1-1; perhaps TRBD1 as D (6 bases). The germline V gene encodes CDR1 DFQATT and CDR2 SNEGSKA (reference sequence). Trimming removed 3 bases from V and 5 bases from J, with 10 bases in between. The CDR3 runs to 12 residues. For the CDR3, the DNA is TGCAGTGCTAGTGAAGGGGGTACTGAAGCTTTCTTT. Protein: CSASEGGTEAFF.

This chain links TRBV5-4 with TRBJ2-1; TRBD1 is a possible D gene (5 bases). The germline V gene encodes CDR1 SGHNT and CDR2 YYREEE (reference sequence). V shed 0 bases and J shed 10 bases, with 17 bases lying between them. The CDR3 has 15 amino acids. The CDR3 loop reads CASSLARRGAQEQFF. DNA of the CDR3: TGTGCCAGCAGCTTGGCCCGACGTGGGGCGCAGGAGCAGTTCTTC.

This clonotype has ten or more counts. The J gene is TRBJ1-3, the V gene TRBV2, with D hard to call. CDR1 and CDR2 from the germline V gene are SNHLY and FYNNEI. With 2 bases removed from V and 3 bases from J, the gap between germline ends came to 8 bases. The CDR3 spans 14 residues. The CDR3 loop reads CASSESLSGNTIYF. The CDR3 nucleotides are TGTGCCAGCAGTGAAAGCCTAAGTGGAAACACCATATATTTT.

This clonotype was recorded at least ten times. The chain uses TRBV10-3 and TRBJ1-1; D might be TRBD1 (5 bases). This CDR3 region has 16 residues. Trimming took off 5 bases at V and 3 bases at J, with 19 bases between the two ends. The germline V gene encodes CDR1 ENHRY and CDR2 SYGVKD. The CDR3 is CAISPLAGGDDTEAFF. The DNA of the CDR3 is TGTGCCATCAGTCCCCTCGCTGGGGGAGACGACACTGAAGCTTTCTTT.

This clonotype was counted at least ten times. The chain joins TRBV4-2 to TRBJ1-4, with D tentatively TRBD1 (5 bases). V lost 3 bases and J 7 bases, leaving 27 bases between the germline ends. Per germline, CDR1 LGHNA and CDR2 YNFKEQ. This CDR3 comprises 19 residues. The CDR3 DNA sequence: TGTGCCAGCAGCCAGAACGTTAGTCCGGGACCCACAAGGGGTGAAAAACTGTTTTTT. It codes for CASSQNVSPGPTRGEKLFF.

This clonotype was detected ten times or more. The rearrangement joins TRBV6-1 to TRBJ1-4, with 8 bases aligning to TRBD1. Germline CDR1 and CDR2: MNHNS and SASEGT. Trimming took 6 bases from V and 6 from J; bases not matched to a gene: 6. This CDR3 has 14 amino acids. In DNA, the CDR3 is TGTGCCAGCAGCCAGGACAGGGTAGATGAAAAACTGTTTTTT. It encodes CASSQDRVDEKLFF.

V is TRBV28 and J is TRBJ1-1; a possible D gene is TRBD1 (5 bases). The germline gives CDR1 MDHEN, CDR2 SYDVKM. The CDR3 sequence is 15 residues long. The germline V and J ends were trimmed by 10 bases and 1 base, with 19 bases remaining between them. The CDR3, as DNA: TGTGCCATCGACCCGAGAAGCACAGGGAACACTGAAGCTTTCTTT. Its protein is CAIDPRSTGNTEAFF.

This clonotype was seen at least ten times. The chain uses TRBV11-2 and TRBJ2-4; D perhaps matches TRBD2 (6 bases). V was shortened by 3 bases and J by 0 bases, with 15 bases between the two germline ends. This CDR3 is built from 17 residues. Germline V gene sequence: CDR1 SGHAT, CDR2 FQNNGV. The CDR3, as DNA: TGTGCCAGCAGCTTTTGGGGGAGGAGGGTAGCCAAAAACATTCAGTACTTC. This codes for CASSFWGRRVAKNIQYF.